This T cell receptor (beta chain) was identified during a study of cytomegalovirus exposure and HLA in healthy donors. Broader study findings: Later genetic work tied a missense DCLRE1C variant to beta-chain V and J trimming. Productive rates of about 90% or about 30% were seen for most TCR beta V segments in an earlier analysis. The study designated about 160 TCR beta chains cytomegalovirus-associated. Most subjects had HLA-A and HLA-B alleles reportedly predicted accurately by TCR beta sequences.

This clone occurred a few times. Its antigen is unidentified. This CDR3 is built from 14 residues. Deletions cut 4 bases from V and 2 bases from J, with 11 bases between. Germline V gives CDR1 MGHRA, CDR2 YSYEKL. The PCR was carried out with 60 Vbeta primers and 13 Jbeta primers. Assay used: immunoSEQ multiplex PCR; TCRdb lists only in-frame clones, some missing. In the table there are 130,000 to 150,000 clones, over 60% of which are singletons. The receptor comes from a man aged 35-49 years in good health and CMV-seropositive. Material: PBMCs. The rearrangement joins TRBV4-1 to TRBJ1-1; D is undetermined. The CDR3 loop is CASSRTGFNTEAFF. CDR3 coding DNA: TGCGCCAGCAGCCGGACGGGGTTTAACACTGAAGCTTTCTTT.